This T cell receptor (beta chain) was sequenced during a study of CD8 T cells in ankylosing spondylitis. CDR1 and CDR2 (germline): LNHNV, YYDKDF (reference sequence). Trimming pared 3 bases from V and 3 bases from J, leaving 18 bases between. The length of the CDR3 is 16 residues. TCRdb processed the 5' RACE reads anew with MiXCR; each CDR3 protein has one entry. The sample lists over 150,000 distinct CDR3 sequences, 10% to 15% seen once, with about 15% in the top ten. The TCR comes from a male donor with ankylosing spondylitis or in good health (not recorded which). This chain links TRBV15 with TRBJ2-7; D is possibly TRBD2 (6 bases). Material: blood, either unsorted or a sorted T cell fraction (not recorded which). CDR3 loop: CATSSWGDEGRYEQYF. The CDR3, as DNA: TGTGCCACCAGCAGCTGGGGGGACGAAGGACGCTACGAGCAGTACTTC.